A single T cell receptor beta chain is shown here with its context. Per the germline V gene, CDR1 is LGHNA and CDR2 is YSLEER. The CDR3 contains 15 residues. Trimming removed 0 bases at V and 5 bases at J, with 11 bases between. The data derive from a study of blood T cell repertoires in COVID-19. Generated by immunoSEQ multiplex PCR, the TCRdb table keeps only in-frame clones and is missing some. This repertoire shows about 200,000 clones, 80% to 85% found once; its top ten account for roughly 7%. V and J are TRBV4-3 and TRBJ2-1, with a tentative D call TRBD2 (5 bases). This TCR was sampled from a man aged 40-55 years who had recovered from COVID-19. Sequenced material: PBMCs or T cells enriched from blood (not recorded which). CDR3 sequence (DNA): TGCGCCAGCAGCCAAGAACTAGTTTTAAACAATGAGCAGTTCTTC. Protein product: CASSQELVLNNEQFF.